The 16 T cell receptor beta chains below were found in one sample sequenced in a study of blood T cell repertoires in COVID-19. The assay was immunoSEQ multiplex PCR, and TCRdb's table has in-frame clones only and misses some. The sample lists hundreds of thousands of clones, 86% occurring once. Input material: PBMCs or T cells enriched from blood (not recorded which). These receptors were collected from a woman between 35 and 50 years old with acute COVID-19.

This rearrangement joins TRBV5-1 to TRBJ2-7; D remains unclear. V shed 2 bases and J shed 5 bases, with 11 bases lying between them. Germline-derived CDR1 and CDR2 are SGHRS and YFSETQ. CDR3 length: 13 residues. The DNA of the CDR3 is TGCGCCAGCAGCTTTGGCCCGTCCAACGAGCAGTACTTC. This sequence encodes CASSFGPSNEQYF. Complete variable domain (other parts from reference TRBV5-1 and TRBJ2-7): KAGVTQTPRYLIKTRGQQVTLSCSPISGHRSVSWYQQTPGQGLQFLFEYFSETQRNKGNFPGRFSGRQFSNSRSEMNVSTLELGDSALYLCASSFGPSNEQYFGPGTRLTVT.

The chain recombines TRBV4-3 with TRBJ2-1; D call uncertain. Trimming removed 0 bases at V and 2 bases at J, with 8 bases between. The germline CDR1 and CDR2 sequences are LGHNA and YSLEER. The CDR3 sequence is 15 residues long. In nucleotides, the CDR3 is TGCGCCAGCAGCCAAGAGAGGAAGCCCTACAATGAGCAGTTCTTC. Translated, it gives CASSQERKPYNEQFF.

This rearrangement joins TRBV7-3 to TRBJ2-1; the match to TRBD2 covers 8 bases. Germline CDR1 reads SGHTA; CDR2 reads FQGTGA. The CDR3 runs to 16 residues. V shed 4 bases, J shed 0 bases, and the junction held 5 bases outside the gene matches. In nucleotides, the CDR3 is TGTGCCAGCAGCTCAGCGGGAGCTAGCTCCTACAATGAGCAGTTCTTC. It is translated as CASSSAGASSYNEQFF. The entire variable domain, with the rest obtained from reference TRBV7-3 and TRBJ2-1, is as follows: GAGVSQTPSNKVTEKGKYVELRCDPISGHTALYWYRQSLGQGPEFLIYFQGTGAADDSGLPNDRFFAVRPEGSVSTLKIQRTERGDSAVYLCASSSAGASSYNEQFFGPGTRLTVL.

The V and J genes are TRBV19 and TRBJ2-5, with no clear D. With 2 bases removed from V and 3 bases from J, the gap between germline ends came to 10 bases. The CDR3 contains 14 residues. Germline CDR1 and CDR2: LNHDA and SQIVND (reference sequence). The CDR3 nucleotides read TGTGCCAGTAGTATATCCAGAGCGAAAGAGACCCAGTACTTC. Protein product: CASSISRAKETQYF. The full variable domain, its missing parts supplied by reference TRBV19 and TRBJ2-5, is DGGITQSPKYLFRKEGQNVTLSCEQNLNHDAMYWYRQDPGQGLRLIYYSQIVNDFQKGDIAEGYSVSREKKESFPLTVTSAQKNPTAFYLCASSISRAKETQYFGPGTRLLVL.

The V call is TRBV27, the J call TRBJ2-1; 13 bases fit TRBD2. Germline loops: CDR1 MNHEY, CDR2 SMNVEV (reference sequence). This CDR3 comprises 14 residues. The J segment lost 15 bases and the V segment lost 3 bases, leaving 8 bases of the junction unmatched. The CDR3 nucleotides are TGTGCCAGCAGTTTTCCCGGGACTAGCGGGAAACGGTTCTTC. Encoded protein: CASSFPGTSGKRFF.

The V and J genes are TRBV4-2 and TRBJ1-3; TRBD1 is a possible D gene (5 bases). This CDR3 has 16 amino acids. V lost 4 bases and J 1 base, leaving 14 bases between the germline ends. Germline CDR1 is LGHNA and CDR2 is YNFKEQ. DNA of the CDR3: TGTGCCAGCAGCCGAGAGATTCGGGGGTCTGGAAACACCATATATTTT. Its protein product is CASSREIRGSGNTIYF.

The V call is TRBV2, the J call TRBJ2-5; D is ambiguous. Germline V gene sequence: CDR1 SNHLY, CDR2 FYNNEI. There are 14 residues in the CDR3. Trimming took off 3 bases at V and 5 bases at J, with 13 bases between the two ends. CDR3 amino acids: CASSDLGRSETQYF. In DNA form, the CDR3 reads TGTGCCAGCAGTGACCTAGGTCGGAGCGAGACCCAGTACTTC.

This clone was seen just once. The chain joins TRBV15 to TRBJ2-5, with a possible D match to TRBD2 (6 bases). Deletions cut 0 bases from V and 3 bases from J, with 11 bases between. The germline gives CDR1 LNHNV, CDR2 YYDKDF (reference sequence). The length of the CDR3 is 15 residues. The CDR3 region is CATSRDNPGEETQYF. In nucleotides, the CDR3 is TGTGCCACCAGCAGAGATAATCCGGGGGAAGAGACCCAGTACTTC.

The CDR3 bases are TGTGCTAGTGCCCTAGACAGGTCCAACACTGAAGCTTTCTTT. Translated: CASALDRSNTEAFF. The chain uses TRBV12-5 and TRBJ1-1, with D tentatively TRBD1 (6 bases). Germline lookup yields CDR1 LGHNT and CDR2 FRNRAP. The CDR3 loop spans 14 amino acids. The V and J ends lost 7 bases and 2 bases respectively, with 14 bases between them.

This clone was seen more than once but under ten times. The gene calls are TRBV10-2 and TRBJ2-4, with a tentative D call TRBD2 (6 bases). V shed 4 bases and J shed 3 bases, with 10 bases lying between them. The CDR3 spans 14 residues. The germline V gene has CDR1 WSHSY and CDR2 SAAADI. The chain's CDR3 is CASSVGDFKNIQYF. CDR3 bases: TGCGCCAGCAGTGTAGGGGACTTCAAAAACATTCAGTACTTC.

The rearrangement joins TRBV28 to TRBJ1-1; no reliable D call. CDR1 is MDHEN, CDR2 SYDVKM, per germline. The CDR3 spans 11 residues. Deletions cut 5 bases from V and 8 bases from J, with 9 bases between. The CDR3 reads CASSRWPEAFF. The CDR3 region has the DNA TGTGCCAGCAGTCGATGGCCAGAAGCTTTCTTT.

This clone was detected ten times or more. The chain links TRBV5-1 to TRBJ1-2; 8 bases map to TRBD1. Trimming at V came to 4 bases and at J to 4 bases, leaving 12 bases not matched to a gene. Germline V gene data show CDR1 as SGHRS and CDR2 as YFSETQ. This CDR3 has 16 amino acids. This CDR3 is CASSPVGQGRGYGYTF. The CDR3 DNA reads TGCGCCAGCAGCCCGGTAGGACAGGGCAGAGGCTATGGCTACACCTTC.

The V gene is TRBV11-2, the J gene TRBJ2-7; 8 bases agree with TRBD2. This CDR3 spans 14 amino acids. J gave up 3 bases and V 3 bases, and 4 bases lay outside the gene matches. Germline CDR1 is SGHAT and CDR2 is FQNNGV. CDR3 bases: TGTGCCAGCAGCTTTAGCGGGAAGGGCTACGAGCAGTACTTC. It is translated as CASSFSGKGYEQYF.

This clone was found a few times. The chain is built from TRBV4-1 and TRBJ2-3, with D perhaps TRBD2 (7 bases). V lost 1 base and J lost 3, with 17 bases in between. The CDR3 contains 17 residues. CDR1 and CDR2 from the germline V gene are MGHRA and YSYEKL. Here the CDR3 reads CASSQVGGRLRTDTQYF. CDR3 in DNA: TGCGCCAGCAGCCAAGTGGGGGGGCGATTGAGGACAGATACGCAGTATTTT.

V is TRBV3-1 (or the pseudogene TRBV3-2) and J is TRBJ2-3; D gene uncertain. CDR3 length: 16 amino acids. Trimming shortened V by 3 bases and J by 0 bases, and 13 bases separated the two germline ends. Germline V gene lookup returns CDR1 LGHDT and CDR2 YNNKEL (reference sequence). CDR3 loop: CASSQLKHASTDTQYF. DNA for the CDR3: TGTGCCAGCAGCCAGCTAAAGCACGCCAGCACAGATACGCAGTATTTT.

The J gene is TRBJ2-1, the V gene TRBV9, with 9 positions matching TRBD2. With V trimmed by 4 bases and J by 4 bases, 9 bases remained unmatched. The CDR3 has 16 residues. The germline V gene has CDR1 SGDLS and CDR2 YYNGEE. CDR3 amino acids: CASSPTAGGPYNEQFF. CDR3 nucleotide sequence: TGTGCCAGCAGCCCCACGGCGGGAGGGCCTTACAATGAGCAGTTCTTC.